This T cell receptor (beta chain) was identified in a study of radiotherapy plus CTLA-4 blockade in lung cancer. General observations from the study: Among blood TCR repertoires after radiotherapy plus ipilimumab, tumor-derived clones expanded.

The assay was immunoSEQ multiplex PCR, and TCRdb's table has in-frame clones only and misses some. Of under 95,000 clones in the sample, 84% were seen once. For this clone: What it binds is unknown.

Trimming shortened V by 3 bases and J by 1 base, and 28 bases separated the two germline ends. The CDR3 consists of 21 residues. The germline V gene encodes CDR1 KGHSH and CDR2 LQKENI. This chain links TRBV18 with TRBJ1-5; TRBD1 might be the D (5 bases). The sample consisted of peripheral blood, taken from a patient treated with radiotherapy plus ipilimumab. The clonotype comes from a human donor with non-small cell lung cancer who had stable disease on radiotherapy plus ipilimumab. The CDR3 reads CASSPVGVGRARANSNQPQHF. The CDR3 DNA follows: TGTGCCAGCTCACCGGTGGGTGTAGGTCGGGCCAGGGCCAACAGCAATCAGCCCCAGCATTTT.